The rows below give T cell receptor beta chains drawn from one sample of a study of blood T cell repertoires in COVID-19. Here immunoSEQ multiplex PCR was the method, and the copy in TCRdb shows in-frame clones only, minus some. The sample has 250,000 or so clones; about 73% are singletons. Sequencing used peripheral blood. These receptors were obtained from a woman older than 75 with acute or convalescent COVID-19. CDR3s include the opening cysteine and the closing phenylalanine or tryptophan. A D gene is named only where the DNA matches it firmly. A clone size is listed for some rows: how often the clone was seen (once, few, many), or a class if it is expanded.

V gene: TRBV25-1; D gene: -; clone size: -; J gene: TRBJ2-2; CDR3 length: 15; CDR3 protein: CASSDFNSNTGELFF; CDR3 DNA: TGTGCCAGCAGTGATTTTAACAGCAACACCGGGGAGCTGTTTTTT
V gene: TRBV5-1; D gene: -; clone size: -; J gene: TRBJ1-1; CDR3 length: 16; CDR3 protein: CASSLAGVGVNTEAFF; CDR3 DNA: TGCGCCAGCAGCTTGGCAGGGGTCGGCGTGAACACTGAAGCTTTCTTT
V gene: TRBV19; D gene: TRBD2; clone size: few; J gene: TRBJ2-7; CDR3 length: 16; CDR3 protein: CASSHITGTNHYEQYF; CDR3 DNA: TGTGCCAGTAGTCATATTACCGGGACTAACCACTACGAGCAGTACTTC
V gene: TRBV15; D gene: -; clone size: -; J gene: TRBJ2-1; CDR3 length: 15; CDR3 protein: CATSRGQGPYNEQFF; CDR3 DNA: TGTGCCACCAGCAGGGGGCAGGGCCCTTACAATGAGCAGTTCTTC
V gene: TRBV4-1; D gene: TRBD2; clone size: -; J gene: TRBJ2-1; CDR3 length: 17; CDR3 protein: CASSRASGGASYNEQFF; CDR3 DNA: TGCGCCAGCAGCCGTGCTAGCGGGGGGGCCTCCTACAATGAGCAGTTCTTC
V gene: TRBV6-2/TRBV6-3; D gene: TRBD2; clone size: few; J gene: TRBJ2-7; CDR3 length: 18; CDR3 protein: CASSYSMAASGDLGRQYF; CDR3 DNA: TGTGCCAGCAGTTACTCTATGGCGGCTAGCGGGGATTTGGGACGGCAGTACTTC
V gene: TRBV9; D gene: TRBD2; clone size: -; J gene: TRBJ2-5; CDR3 length: 17; CDR3 protein: CASSVGLAGVQQETQYF; CDR3 DNA: TGTGCCAGCAGCGTAGGGCTAGCGGGGGTGCAACAAGAGACCCAGTACTTC
V gene: TRBV2; D gene: -; clone size: -; J gene: TRBJ1-1; CDR3 length: 14; CDR3 protein: CASSNQGWGTEAFF; CDR3 DNA: TGTGCCAGCAGTAATCAGGGGTGGGGGACTGAAGCTTTCTTT
V gene: TRBV15; D gene: -; clone size: -; J gene: TRBJ1-2; CDR3 length: 15; CDR3 protein: CATSRGGDPGYGYTF; CDR3 DNA: TGTGCCACCAGCAGAGGGGGAGACCCAGGCTATGGCTACACCTTC
V gene: TRBV28; D gene: TRBD1; clone size: -; J gene: TRBJ1-5; CDR3 length: 17; CDR3 protein: CASSSFGGRGLFQPQHF; CDR3 DNA: TGTGCCAGCAGTTCATTCGGAGGCAGGGGGCTTTTTCAGCCCCAGCATTTT
V gene: TRBV5-6; D gene: -; clone size: -; J gene: TRBJ2-1; CDR3 length: 16; CDR3 protein: CASSLGLGGWASEQFF; CDR3 DNA: TGTGCCAGCAGCTTGGGGTTAGGTGGATGGGCTTCTGAGCAGTTCTTC
V gene: TRBV6-5; D gene: -; clone size: -; J gene: TRBJ1-6; CDR3 length: 15; CDR3 protein: CASSYSPSGDSPLHF; CDR3 DNA: TGTGCCAGCAGTTACTCCCCGAGCGGGGATTCACCCCTCCACTTT
V gene: TRBV4-1; D gene: TRBD2; clone size: -; J gene: TRBJ2-2; CDR3 length: 20; CDR3 protein: CASSHLRIGTSGRGAGELFF; CDR3 DNA: TGCGCCAGCAGCCATCTTCGCATCGGGACTAGCGGGAGGGGAGCCGGGGAGCTGTTTTTT
V gene: TRBV2; D gene: -; clone size: -; J gene: TRBJ2-7; CDR3 length: 14; CDR3 protein: CASSGDRSSYEQYF; CDR3 DNA: TGTGCCAGCAGTGGAGACAGGAGCTCCTACGAGCAGTACTTC
V gene: TRBV30; D gene: -; clone size: once; J gene: TRBJ1-6; CDR3 length: 17; CDR3 protein: CAWNFKGARSYNSPLHF; CDR3 DNA: TGTGCCTGGAATTTTAAAGGGGCACGGTCCTATAATTCACCCCTCCACTTT
V gene: TRBV4-3; D gene: -; clone size: -; J gene: TRBJ1-2; CDR3 length: 13; CDR3 protein: CASSQGLWGGYTF; CDR3 DNA: TGCGCCAGCAGCCAAGGTTTATGGGGCGGCTACACCTTC
V gene: TRBV11-2; D gene: TRBD1; clone size: -; J gene: TRBJ2-5; CDR3 length: 16; CDR3 protein: CASSRLGTGRQETQYF; CDR3 DNA: TGTGCCAGCAGCCGACTCGGGACAGGAAGACAAGAGACCCAGTACTTC